This T cell receptor (beta chain) was observed in a study of T and B cells in COVID-19 patients. Across the whole study: Critical illness requiring mechanical ventilation or extracorporeal membrane oxygenation affected about 60% of the roughly 20 active-infection patients. In the active-infection cohort, nine tenths of the roughly 20 patients had comorbidities linked to unfavorable COVID-19 outcome. The study, taken as a whole, reports: Patients with COVID-19 reportedly showed strongly skewed T cell receptor beta variable and joining gene usage.

This CDR3 region has 15 residues. The germline gives CDR1 MNHEY, CDR2 SVGEGT. From blood, about 250-500 ng of genomic DNA served as TRB template. TRB rearrangements were amplified by multiplex PCR with BIOMED2 TRB-A/B primers. Each CDR3 protein gets one entry after TCRdb re-called the multiplex PCR reads with MiXCR. The repertoire holds some 21,000 distinct CDR3 sequences, with 25% to 35% as singletons. To note about this clonotype: Its cognate antigen is unknown. At one end the junction does not follow the germline gene, possibly because of a read error.

This receptor was identified in a human donor who had recovered from COVID-19. The sequenced sample consisted of blood. The chain joins TRBV6-2 or TRBV6-3 to TRBJ2-1; 7 nucleotides agree with TRBD2. For the CDR3, the DNA is TGTACCAGCAGTTCGGGGGGAGGCTCCTACAATGAGCAGTTCTTC. This translates into CTSSSGGGSYNEQFF.